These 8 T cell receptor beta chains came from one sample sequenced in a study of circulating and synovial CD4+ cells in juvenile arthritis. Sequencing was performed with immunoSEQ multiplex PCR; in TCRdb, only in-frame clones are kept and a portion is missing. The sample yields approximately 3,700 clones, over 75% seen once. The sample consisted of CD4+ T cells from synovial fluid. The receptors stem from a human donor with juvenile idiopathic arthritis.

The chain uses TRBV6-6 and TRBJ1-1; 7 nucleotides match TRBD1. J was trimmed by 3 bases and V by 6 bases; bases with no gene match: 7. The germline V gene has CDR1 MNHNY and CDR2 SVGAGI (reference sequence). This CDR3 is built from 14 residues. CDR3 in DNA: TGTGCCAGCAGCCGACAGGGATCAGACACTGAAGCTTTCTTT. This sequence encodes CASSRQGSDTEAFF.

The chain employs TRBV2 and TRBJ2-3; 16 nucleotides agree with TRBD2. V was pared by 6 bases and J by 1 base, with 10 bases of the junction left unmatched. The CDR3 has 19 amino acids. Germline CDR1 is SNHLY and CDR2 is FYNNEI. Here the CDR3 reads CASRGFGTSGRGGTDTQYF. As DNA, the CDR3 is TGTGCCAGCAGAGGCTTCGGGACTAGCGGGAGGGGAGGCACAGATACGCAGTATTTT. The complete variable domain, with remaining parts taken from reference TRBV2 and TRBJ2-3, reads EPEVTQTPSHQVTQMGQEVILRCVPISNHLYFYWYRQILGQKVEFLVSFYNNEISEKSEIFDDQFSVERPDGSNFTLKIRSTKLEDSAMYFCASRGFGTSGRGGTDTQYFGPGTRLTVL.

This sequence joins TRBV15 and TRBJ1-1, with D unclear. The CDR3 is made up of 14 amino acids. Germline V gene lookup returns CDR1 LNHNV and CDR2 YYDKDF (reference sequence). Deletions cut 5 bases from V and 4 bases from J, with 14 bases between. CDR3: CATSSPARVTEAFF. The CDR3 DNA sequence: TGTGCCACCAGCTCCCCCGCCCGGGTCACTGAAGCTTTCTTT.

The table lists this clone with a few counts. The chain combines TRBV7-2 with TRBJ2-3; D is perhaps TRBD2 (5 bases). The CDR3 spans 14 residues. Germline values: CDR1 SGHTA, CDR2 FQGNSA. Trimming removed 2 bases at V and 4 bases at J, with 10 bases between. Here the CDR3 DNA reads TGTGCCAGCAGCTTACGGGGAGTTGCAGATACGCAGTATTTT. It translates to CASSLRGVADTQYF.

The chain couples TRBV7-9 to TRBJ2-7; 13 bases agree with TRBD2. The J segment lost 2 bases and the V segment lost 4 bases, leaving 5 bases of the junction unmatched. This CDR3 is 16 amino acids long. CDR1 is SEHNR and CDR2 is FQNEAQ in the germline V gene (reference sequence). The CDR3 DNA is TGTGCCAGCAGCTCAAGGACTAGCGGGAGCACCTACGAGCAGTACTTC. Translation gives CASSSRTSGSTYEQYF.

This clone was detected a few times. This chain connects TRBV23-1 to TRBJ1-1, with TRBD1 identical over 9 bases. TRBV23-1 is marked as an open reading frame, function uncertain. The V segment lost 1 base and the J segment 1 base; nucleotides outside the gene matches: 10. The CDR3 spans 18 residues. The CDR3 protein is CASSQWDRERQWNTEAFF. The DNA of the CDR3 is TGCGCCAGCAGTCAATGGGACAGGGAAAGACAGTGGAACACTGAAGCTTTCTTT.

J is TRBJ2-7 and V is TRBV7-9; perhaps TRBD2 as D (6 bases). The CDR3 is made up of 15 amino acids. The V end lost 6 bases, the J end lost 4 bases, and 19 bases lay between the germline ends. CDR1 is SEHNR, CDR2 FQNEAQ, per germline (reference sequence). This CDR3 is CASSSRRTTKYEQYF. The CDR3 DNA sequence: TGTGCCAGCAGTTCTCGCCGGACTACCAAATACGAGCAGTACTTC.

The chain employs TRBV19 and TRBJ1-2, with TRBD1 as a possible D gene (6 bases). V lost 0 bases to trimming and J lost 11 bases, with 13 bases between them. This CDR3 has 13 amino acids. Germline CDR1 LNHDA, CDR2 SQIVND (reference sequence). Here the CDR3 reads CASSIDDRTTYTF. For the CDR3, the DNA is TGTGCCAGTAGTATAGACGACAGGACAACATACACCTTC.